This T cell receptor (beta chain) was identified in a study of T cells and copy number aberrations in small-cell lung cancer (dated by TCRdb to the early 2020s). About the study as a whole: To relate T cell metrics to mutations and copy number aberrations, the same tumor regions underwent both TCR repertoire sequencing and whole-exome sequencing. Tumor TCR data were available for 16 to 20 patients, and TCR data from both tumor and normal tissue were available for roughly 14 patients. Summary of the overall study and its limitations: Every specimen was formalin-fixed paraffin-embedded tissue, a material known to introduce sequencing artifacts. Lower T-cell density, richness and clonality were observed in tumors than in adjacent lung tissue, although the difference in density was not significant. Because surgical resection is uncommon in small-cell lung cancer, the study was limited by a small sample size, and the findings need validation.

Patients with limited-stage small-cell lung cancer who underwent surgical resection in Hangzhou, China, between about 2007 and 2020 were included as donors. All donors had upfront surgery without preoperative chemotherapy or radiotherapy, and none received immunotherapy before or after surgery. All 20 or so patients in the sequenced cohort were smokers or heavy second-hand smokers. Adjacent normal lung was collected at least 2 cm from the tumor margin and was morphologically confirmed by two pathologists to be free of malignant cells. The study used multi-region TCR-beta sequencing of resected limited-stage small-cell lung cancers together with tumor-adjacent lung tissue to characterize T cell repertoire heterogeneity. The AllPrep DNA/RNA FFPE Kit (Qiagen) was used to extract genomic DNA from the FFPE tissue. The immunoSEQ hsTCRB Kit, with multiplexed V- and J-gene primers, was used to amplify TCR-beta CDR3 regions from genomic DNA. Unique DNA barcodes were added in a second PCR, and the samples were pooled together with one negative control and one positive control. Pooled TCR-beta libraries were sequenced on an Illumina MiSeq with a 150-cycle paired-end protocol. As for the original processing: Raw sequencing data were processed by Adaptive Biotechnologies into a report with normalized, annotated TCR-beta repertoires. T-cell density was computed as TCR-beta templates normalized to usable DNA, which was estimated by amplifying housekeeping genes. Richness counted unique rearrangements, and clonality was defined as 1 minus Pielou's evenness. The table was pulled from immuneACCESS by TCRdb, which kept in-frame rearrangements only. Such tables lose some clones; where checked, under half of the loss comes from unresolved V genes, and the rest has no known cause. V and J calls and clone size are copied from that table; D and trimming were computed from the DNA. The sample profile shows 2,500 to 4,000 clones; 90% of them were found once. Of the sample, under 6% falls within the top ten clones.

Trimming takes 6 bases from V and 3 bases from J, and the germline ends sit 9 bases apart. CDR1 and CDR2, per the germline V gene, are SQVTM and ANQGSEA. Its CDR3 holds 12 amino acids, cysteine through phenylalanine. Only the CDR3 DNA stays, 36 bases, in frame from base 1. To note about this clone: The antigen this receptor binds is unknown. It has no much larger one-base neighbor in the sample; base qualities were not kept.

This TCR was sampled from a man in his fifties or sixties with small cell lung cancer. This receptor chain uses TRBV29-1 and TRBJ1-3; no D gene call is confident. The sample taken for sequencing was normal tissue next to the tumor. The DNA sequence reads TGCAGCGTAGTCGAGGGTGGAAACACCATATATTTT. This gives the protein CSVVEGGNTIYF.